This T cell receptor (beta chain) was sequenced during a study of T cell responses to AZD1222 COVID-19 vaccine (TCRdb year 2021). With respect to the entire study: AZD1222 recipients with second doses at about 4 weeks or about 12 weeks were pooled, because spike-specific TCR depth and breadth did not differ between schedules. A total of 233 trial participants underwent TCR sequencing, of whom some 200 had received two doses of AZD1222 and 26 had received two doses of the MenACWY control vaccine. Trial participants were enrolled by age into subgroups of 18-55, 56-69 and 70-plus years, and around 150, 28 and 57 TCR-sequenced participants, respectively, were included in these subgroups. What the work shows at the level of the full study, not this receptor alone: The 56-69-year group was small, and its depth increase did not reach significance, likely because of low power. Participants were mostly white British and included more females than males, and it was suggested by the authors that clonal diversity may have been underestimated. Because no samples from the day 14 peak response were available, repertoires could be characterized only after the peak T cell response. Only six AZD1222 recipients were SARS-CoV-2 seropositive at baseline, limiting conclusions about previously exposed vaccinees. A significant rise in spike-specific TCR breadth and depth was observed after two AZD1222 doses relative to day 0 and relative to MenACWY recipients. Vaccine-associated CD4 TCRs spanned the whole spike protein, with dominant responses in regions 160-218 and 743-854. Epitopes outside the regions mutated in the B.1.351 and B.1.1.7 variants were reportedly recognized by nearly half of the unique spike-specific TCRs.

Taken with the paper, the label for time point translates to: baseline before first vaccination. Samples from vaccinated people were obtained from the UK trials COV001 and COV002, which included a single-blind randomized controlled phase 2/3 trial of AZD1222 (ChAdOx1 nCoV-19) in healthy adults. For TCRbeta chain sequencing, PBMC samples from trial participants were taken at day 0 and at day 28 after the second dose. The germline V gene yields KGHSH for CDR1 and LQKENI for CDR2. Reading from cysteine to phenylalanine, the CDR3 counts 17 amino acids. CDR3 DNA only is kept here, 51 bases in frame from base 1. Trimming removed 5 bases from V and 0 bases from J; the gene matches leave 6 bases unexplained. With respect to this clone: The target of this receptor is not known. The sample holds no much larger clone one base away, and base qualities are not on file.

The CDR3 regions of human TCRbeta chains were subjected to immunosequencing. Turning to the authors' computational methods: Repertoire TCRs were checked for matches against a reference library of SARS-CoV-2-specific TCRs that had been generated using the MIRA antigen-specificity platform. Breadth meant the fraction of unique TCRs that were SARS-CoV-2-associated, whereas depth meant the fraction of total T cells that were SARS-CoV-2-associated. Each spike-specific TCR was assigned to its reactive spike region and to a CD4 or CD8 class using the MIRA data. Log10-transformed breadth and depth values were compared by one-way ANOVA with Sidak's multiple comparisons tests. This immuneACCESS table, as held by TCRdb, lists in-frame sequences with V and J called but not all clones. Of the missing ones, under half trace to an unresolved V gene in checked studies; the others have no known cause. The V and J calls and the clone size are those of that table, but D and trimming were determined from the DNA. The sample profile shows some 120,000 clones; over 75% of them were found once. The ten largest clonotypes hold over 2.5% of the sample.

The receptor was derived from an adult in good health. The specimen comprised peripheral blood, sampled on day 0 of AZD1222 vaccination. This chain joins TRBV18 to TRBJ2-6; TRBD1 agrees with 8 junctional bases. The CDR3 sequence is CASSEGTGSSGANVLTF. The nucleotide sequence reads TGTGCCAGCTCAGAGGGGACAGGAAGCTCTGGGGCCAACGTCCTGACTTTC.